Listed here is a single TCR beta chain. The sample originates from a study of blood T cell repertoires in COVID-19. The wider study: Samples came from the United States, Italy and Spain, spanning acute and convalescent COVID-19.

The study recruited people aged 18 to 89 years across about 25 US areas. Researchers sorted participants into cohorts using their self-reported clinical history. CDR3 length: 16 amino acids. The V and J ends lost 5 bases and 5 bases, in that order; junction bases with no gene match: 11. CDR1 SGHNT and CDR2 YYREEE come from the germline V gene (reference sequence). Per the original data handling: Counts of nucleated cells, estimated from reference gene primer amplification, were obtained. Measured with immunoSEQ multiplex PCR; TCRdb has only the in-frame clones, and not every one. The DNA gave D and trimming, while V, J and clone size come from that table. The sample has about 350,000 clones; about 89% are singletons.

Specimen: PBMCs or T cells enriched from blood (not recorded which). This chain links TRBV5-4 with TRBJ2-2, with TRBD2 matching over 8 bases. The TCR was taken from a woman aged 25 to 39 who had recovered from COVID-19. The CDR3 is CASRPSGPSGTGELFF. The CDR3 DNA is TGTGCCAGCAGGCCTAGCGGGCCCTCGGGGACCGGGGAGCTGTTTTTT.